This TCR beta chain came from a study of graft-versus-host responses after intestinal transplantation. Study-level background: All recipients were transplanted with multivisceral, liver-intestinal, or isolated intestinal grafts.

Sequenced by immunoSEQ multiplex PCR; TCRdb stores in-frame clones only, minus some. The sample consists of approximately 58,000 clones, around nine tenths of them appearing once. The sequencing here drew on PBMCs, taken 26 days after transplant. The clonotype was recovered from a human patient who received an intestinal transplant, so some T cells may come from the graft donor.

The DNA of the CDR3 is TGTGCCAGCAGCTCCTTTCTGAGGCAGGGTCCCCTCGGGTACGAGCAGTACTTC. This encodes CASSSFLRQGPLGYEQYF. The chain carries TRBV7-6 and TRBJ2-7, with D possibly being TRBD1 (5 bases). CDR1 is SGHVS and CDR2 is FNYEAQ in the germline V gene. The CDR3 covers 18 residues. The germline V and J ends were trimmed by 4 bases and 4 bases, with 26 bases remaining between them.